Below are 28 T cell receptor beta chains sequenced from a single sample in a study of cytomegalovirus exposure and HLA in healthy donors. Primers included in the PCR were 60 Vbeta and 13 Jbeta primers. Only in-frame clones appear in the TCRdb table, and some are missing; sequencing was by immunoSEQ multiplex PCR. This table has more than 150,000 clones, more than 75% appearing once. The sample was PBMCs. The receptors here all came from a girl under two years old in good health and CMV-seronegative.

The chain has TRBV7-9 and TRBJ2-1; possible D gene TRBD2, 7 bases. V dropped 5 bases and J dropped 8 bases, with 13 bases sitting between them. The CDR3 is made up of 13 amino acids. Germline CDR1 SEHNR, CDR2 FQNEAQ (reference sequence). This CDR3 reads CASSLGGRDEQFF. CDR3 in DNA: TGTGCCAGCAGCCTCGGGGGGCGGGATGAGCAGTTCTTC.

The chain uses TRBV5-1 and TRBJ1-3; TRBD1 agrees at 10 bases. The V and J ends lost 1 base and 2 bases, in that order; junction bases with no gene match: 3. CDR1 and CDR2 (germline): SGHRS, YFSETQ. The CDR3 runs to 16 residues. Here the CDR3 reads CASSLPGTGAGNTIYF. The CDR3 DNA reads TGCGCCAGCAGCTTGCCCGGGACAGGGGCTGGAAACACCATATATTTT.

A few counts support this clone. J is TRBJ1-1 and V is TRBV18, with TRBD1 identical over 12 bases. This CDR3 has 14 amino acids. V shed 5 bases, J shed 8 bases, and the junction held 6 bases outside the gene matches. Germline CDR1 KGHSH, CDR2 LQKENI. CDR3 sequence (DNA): TGTGCCAGCTCATCAACCGGGACAGGGGGCGAAGCTTTCTTT. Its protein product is CASSSTGTGGEAFF.

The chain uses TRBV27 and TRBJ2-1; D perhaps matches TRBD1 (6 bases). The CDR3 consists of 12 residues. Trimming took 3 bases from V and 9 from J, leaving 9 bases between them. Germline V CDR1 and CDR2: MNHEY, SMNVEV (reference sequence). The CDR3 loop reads CASSLTRGEQFF. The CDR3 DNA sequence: TGTGCCAGCAGTTTGACCAGGGGTGAGCAGTTCTTC.

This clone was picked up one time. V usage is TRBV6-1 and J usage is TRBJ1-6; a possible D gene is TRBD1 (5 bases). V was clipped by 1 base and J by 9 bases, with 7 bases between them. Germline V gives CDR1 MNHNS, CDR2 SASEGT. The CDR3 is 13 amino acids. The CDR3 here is CASSEGQISPLHF. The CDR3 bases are TGTGCCAGCAGTGAAGGACAGATTTCACCCCTCCACTTT.

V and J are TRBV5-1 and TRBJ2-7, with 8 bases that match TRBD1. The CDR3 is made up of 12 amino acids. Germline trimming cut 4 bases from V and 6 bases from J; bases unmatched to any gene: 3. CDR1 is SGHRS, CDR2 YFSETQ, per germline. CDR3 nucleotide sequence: TGCGCCAGCAGCCCGGGGACAGGCGAGCAGTACTTC. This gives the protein CASSPGTGEQYF. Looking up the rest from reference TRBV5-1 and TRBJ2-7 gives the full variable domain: KAGVTQTPRYLIKTRGQQVTLSCSPISGHRSVSWYQQTPGQGLQFLFEYFSETQRNKGNFPGRFSGRQFSNSRSEMNVSTLELGDSALYLCASSPGTGEQYFGPGTRLTVT.

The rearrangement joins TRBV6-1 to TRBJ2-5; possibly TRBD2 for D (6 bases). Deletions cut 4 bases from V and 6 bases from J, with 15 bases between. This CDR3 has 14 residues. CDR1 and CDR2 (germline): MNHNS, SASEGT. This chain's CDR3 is CASSARLGGQTQYF. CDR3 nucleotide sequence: TGTGCCAGCAGTGCTCGACTAGGCGGCCAGACCCAGTACTTC.

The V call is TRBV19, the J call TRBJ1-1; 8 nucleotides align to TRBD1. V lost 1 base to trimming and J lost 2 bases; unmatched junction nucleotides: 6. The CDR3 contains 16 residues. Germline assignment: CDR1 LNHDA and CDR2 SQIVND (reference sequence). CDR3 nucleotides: TGTGCCAGTAGTATAGCTGGGACAGGATTTAACACTGAAGCTTTCTTT. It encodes CASSIAGTGFNTEAFF.

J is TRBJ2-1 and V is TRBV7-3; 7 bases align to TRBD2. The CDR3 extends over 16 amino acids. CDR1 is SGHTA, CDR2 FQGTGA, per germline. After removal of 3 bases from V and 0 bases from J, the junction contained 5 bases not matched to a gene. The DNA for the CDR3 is TGTGCCAGCAGCTTGTGGGGGGGGAGCTCCTACAATGAGCAGTTCTTC. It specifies CASSLWGGSSYNEQFF.

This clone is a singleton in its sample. DNA for the CDR3: TGTGCCAGCAGCTTGAGTCACAGGGGGCTTGGAAACACCATATATTTT. Its translation: CASSLSHRGLGNTIYF. This chain connects TRBV11-3 to TRBJ1-3; 9 bases are shared with TRBD1. The CDR3 extends over 16 amino acids. The ends lost 3 bases at V and 3 bases at J; junction bases unmatched: 6. Looked up from germline, CDR1 is SGHNT and CDR2 is YENEEA.

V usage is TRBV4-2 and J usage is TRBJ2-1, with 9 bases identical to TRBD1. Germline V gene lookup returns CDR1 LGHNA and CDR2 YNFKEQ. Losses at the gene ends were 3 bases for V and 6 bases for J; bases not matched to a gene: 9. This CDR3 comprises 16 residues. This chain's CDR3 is CASSHFRDREANEQFF. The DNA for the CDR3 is TGTGCCAGCAGCCATTTCCGGGACAGGGAGGCCAATGAGCAGTTCTTC.

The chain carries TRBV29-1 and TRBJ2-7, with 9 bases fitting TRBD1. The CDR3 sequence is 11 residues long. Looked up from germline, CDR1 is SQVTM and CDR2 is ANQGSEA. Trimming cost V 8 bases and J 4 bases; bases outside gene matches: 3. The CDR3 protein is CSFGQGYEQYF. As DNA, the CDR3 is TGCAGCTTCGGACAGGGGTACGAGCAGTACTTC.

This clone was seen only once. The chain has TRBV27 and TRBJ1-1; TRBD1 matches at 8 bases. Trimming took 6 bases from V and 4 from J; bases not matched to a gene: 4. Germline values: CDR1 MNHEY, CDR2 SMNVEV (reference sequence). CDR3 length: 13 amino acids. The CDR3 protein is CASSHRGGTEAFF. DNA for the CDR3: TGTGCCAGCAGCCACAGGGGGGGCACTGAAGCTTTCTTT.

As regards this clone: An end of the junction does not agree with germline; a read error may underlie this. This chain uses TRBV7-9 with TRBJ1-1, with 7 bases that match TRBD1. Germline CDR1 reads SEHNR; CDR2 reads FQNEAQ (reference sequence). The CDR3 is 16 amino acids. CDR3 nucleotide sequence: TGTTCCAGCAGCTTTAACAGGGGTACGTCGGACGCTGAAGCTTTCTTT. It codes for CSSSFNRGTSDAEAFF.

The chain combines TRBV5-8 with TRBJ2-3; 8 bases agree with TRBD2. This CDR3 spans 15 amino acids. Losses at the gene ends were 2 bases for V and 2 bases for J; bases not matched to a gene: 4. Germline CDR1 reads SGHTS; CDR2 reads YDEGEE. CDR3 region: CASSLYGGATDTQYF. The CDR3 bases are TGTGCCAGCAGCTTATACGGGGGGGCCACAGATACGCAGTATTTT. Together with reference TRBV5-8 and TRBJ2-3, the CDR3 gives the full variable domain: EAGVTQSPTHLIKTRGQQATLRCSPISGHTSVYWYQQALGLGLQFLLWYDEGEERNRGNFPPRFSGRQFPNYSSELNVNALELEDSALYLCASSLYGGATDTQYFGPGTRLTVL.

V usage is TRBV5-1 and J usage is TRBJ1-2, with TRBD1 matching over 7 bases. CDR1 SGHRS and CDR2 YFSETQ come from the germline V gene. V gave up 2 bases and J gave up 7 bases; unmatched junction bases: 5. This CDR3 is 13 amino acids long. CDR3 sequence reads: CASSFTRQGGYTF. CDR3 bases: TGCGCCAGCAGCTTTACCCGACAGGGTGGCTACACCTTC.

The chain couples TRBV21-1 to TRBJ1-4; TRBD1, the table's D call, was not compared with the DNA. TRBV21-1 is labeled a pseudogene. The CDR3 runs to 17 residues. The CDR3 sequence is CASSLKGARVTNEKLFF. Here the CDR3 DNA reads TGTGCCAGCAGCCTAAAGGGGGCGAGGGTCACTAATGAAAAACTGTTTTTT.

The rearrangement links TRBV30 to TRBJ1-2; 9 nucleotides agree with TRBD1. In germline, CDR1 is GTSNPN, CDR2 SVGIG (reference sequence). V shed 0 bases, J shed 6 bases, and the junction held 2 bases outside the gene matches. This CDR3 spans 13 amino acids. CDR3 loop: CAWSVRQGDGYTF. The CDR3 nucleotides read TGTGCCTGGAGTGTAAGACAGGGGGATGGCTACACCTTC.

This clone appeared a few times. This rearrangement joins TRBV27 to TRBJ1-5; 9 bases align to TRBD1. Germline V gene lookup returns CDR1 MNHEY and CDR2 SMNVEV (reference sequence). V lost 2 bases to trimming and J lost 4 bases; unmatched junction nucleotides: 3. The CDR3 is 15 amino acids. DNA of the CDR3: TGTGCCAGCAGTTTAAGACAGGGGGGTAATCAGCCCCAGCATTTT. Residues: CASSLRQGGNQPQHF.

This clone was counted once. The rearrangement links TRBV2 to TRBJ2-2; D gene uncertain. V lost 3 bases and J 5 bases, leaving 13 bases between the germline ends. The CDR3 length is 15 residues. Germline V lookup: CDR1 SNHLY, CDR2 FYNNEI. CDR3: CASSDWLVRTGELFF. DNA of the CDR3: TGTGCCAGCAGTGATTGGCTAGTGAGGACCGGGGAGCTGTTTTTT.

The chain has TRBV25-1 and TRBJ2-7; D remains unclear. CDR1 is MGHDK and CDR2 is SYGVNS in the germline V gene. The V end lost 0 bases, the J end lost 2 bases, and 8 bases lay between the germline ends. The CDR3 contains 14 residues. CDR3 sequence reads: CASSEYAGTYEQYF. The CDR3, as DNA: TGTGCCAGCAGTGAATATGCAGGAACCTACGAGCAGTACTTC.

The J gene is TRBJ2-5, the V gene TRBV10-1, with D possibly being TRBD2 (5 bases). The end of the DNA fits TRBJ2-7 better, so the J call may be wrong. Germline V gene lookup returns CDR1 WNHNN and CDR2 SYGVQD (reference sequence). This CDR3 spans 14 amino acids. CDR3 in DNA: TGCGCCAGCAGAAGAGGGTCTGCTTCCTACGAGCAGTACTTC. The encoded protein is CASRRGSASYEQYF.

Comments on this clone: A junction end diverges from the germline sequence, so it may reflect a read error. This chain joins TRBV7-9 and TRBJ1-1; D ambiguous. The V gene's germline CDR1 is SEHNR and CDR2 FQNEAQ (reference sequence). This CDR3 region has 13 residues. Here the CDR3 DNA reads TGTTCCAGCAGCTTAAGGGAGGGCACTGAAGCTTTCTTT. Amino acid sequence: CSSSLREGTEAFF.

The CDR3: CARDDLRGDDMAKNIQYF. For the CDR3, the DNA is TGTGCCAGGGACGATCTCAGGGGGGACGATATGGCCAAAAACATTCAGTACTTC. The genes are TRBV21-1 and TRBJ2-4; the table's D call TRBD1 went unverified against the DNA. TRBV21-1 is shown as a pseudogene. The CDR3 runs 18 residues.

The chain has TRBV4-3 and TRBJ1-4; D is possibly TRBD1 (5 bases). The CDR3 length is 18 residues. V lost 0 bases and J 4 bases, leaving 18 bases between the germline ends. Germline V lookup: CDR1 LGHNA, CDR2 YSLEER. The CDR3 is CASSQDGGNEQYNEKLFF. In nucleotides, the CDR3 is TGCGCCAGCAGCCAAGACGGGGGGAACGAGCAATATAATGAAAAACTGTTTTTT.

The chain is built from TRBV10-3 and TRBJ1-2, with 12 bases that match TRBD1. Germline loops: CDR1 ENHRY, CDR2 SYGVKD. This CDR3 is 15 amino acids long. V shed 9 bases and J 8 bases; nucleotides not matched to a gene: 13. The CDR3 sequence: CAINGRGQGAGGYTF. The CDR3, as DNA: TGTGCCATTAATGGACGGGGACAGGGGGCAGGGGGCTACACCTTC.

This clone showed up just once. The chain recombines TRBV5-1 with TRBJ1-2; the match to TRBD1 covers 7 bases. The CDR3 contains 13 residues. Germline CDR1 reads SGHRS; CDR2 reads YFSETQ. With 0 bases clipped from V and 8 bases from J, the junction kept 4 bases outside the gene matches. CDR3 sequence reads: CASSLGQGDGYTF. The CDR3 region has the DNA TGCGCCAGCAGCTTGGGCCAGGGGGACGGCTACACCTTC.

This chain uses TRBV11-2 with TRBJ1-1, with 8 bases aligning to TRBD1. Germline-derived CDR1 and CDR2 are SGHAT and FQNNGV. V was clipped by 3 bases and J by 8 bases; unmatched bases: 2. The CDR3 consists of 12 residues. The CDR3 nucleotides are TGTGCCAGCAGCTTCCAGGGGGCCGAAGCTTTCTTT. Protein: CASSFQGAEAFF.